The clone carrying this T cell receptor beta chain turned up a few times. These data are taken from a study of blood T cells in healthy people across ages. This CDR3 has 16 residues. It was with a sample-barcoded 5' primer and a J-beta primer mix that a second PCR of about 6 to 11 cycles was run. TCRdb ran MiXCR on the 5' RACE reads and lists one entry per CDR3 protein. This table holds 1.5 million to 2 million distinct CDR3 sequences, around half found once. The rearrangement joins TRBV21-1 to TRBJ2-3; TRBD2 is taken as the D call from the table, unchecked against the DNA. TRBV21-1 is given as a pseudogene. The TCR comes from a woman aged 35 to 49 in good health. The sequenced sample consisted of blood. CDR3 nucleotide sequence: TGTGCCAGCAGCAAAGTCGTAGCGGGTAGCACAGATACGCAGTATTTT. This encodes CASSKVVAGSTDTQYF.